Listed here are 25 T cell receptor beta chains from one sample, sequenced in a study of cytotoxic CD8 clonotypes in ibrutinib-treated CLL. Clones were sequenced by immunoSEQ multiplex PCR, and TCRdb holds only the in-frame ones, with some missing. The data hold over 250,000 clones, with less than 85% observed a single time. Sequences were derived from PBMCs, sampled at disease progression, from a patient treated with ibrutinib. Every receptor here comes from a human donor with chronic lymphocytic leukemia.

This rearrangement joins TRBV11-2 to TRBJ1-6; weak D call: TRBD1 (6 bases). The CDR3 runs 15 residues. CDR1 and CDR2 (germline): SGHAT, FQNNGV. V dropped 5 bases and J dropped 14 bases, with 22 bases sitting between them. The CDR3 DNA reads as TGTGCCAGCAGCACTAGCTGGGGGCGCGGGTTAACCCTCCACTTT. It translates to CASSTSWGRGLTLHF.

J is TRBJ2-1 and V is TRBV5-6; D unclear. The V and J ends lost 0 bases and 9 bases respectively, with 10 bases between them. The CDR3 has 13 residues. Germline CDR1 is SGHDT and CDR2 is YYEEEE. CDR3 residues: CASSLGLSLEQFF. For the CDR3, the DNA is TGTGCCAGCAGCTTGGGGTTGAGTCTTGAGCAGTTCTTC.

The CDR3 DNA sequence: TGTGCCAGTACAAGCAGGGGGAACACCTACAATGAGCAGTTCTTC. The encoded protein is CASTSRGNTYNEQFF. V is TRBV19 and J is TRBJ2-1; 7 bases fit TRBD1. Trimming took 7 bases from V and 2 from J; bases not matched to a gene: 8. The CDR3 length is 15 residues. Germline CDR1 and CDR2: LNHDA and SQIVND (reference sequence).

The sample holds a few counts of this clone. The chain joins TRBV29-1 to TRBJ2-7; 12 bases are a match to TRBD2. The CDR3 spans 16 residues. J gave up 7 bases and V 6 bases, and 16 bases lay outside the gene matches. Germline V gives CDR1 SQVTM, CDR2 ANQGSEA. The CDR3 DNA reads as TGCAGCGTCGCCACTAGCGGGAGGCCCTCATTACAAGAGCAGTACTTC. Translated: CSVATSGRPSLQEQYF.

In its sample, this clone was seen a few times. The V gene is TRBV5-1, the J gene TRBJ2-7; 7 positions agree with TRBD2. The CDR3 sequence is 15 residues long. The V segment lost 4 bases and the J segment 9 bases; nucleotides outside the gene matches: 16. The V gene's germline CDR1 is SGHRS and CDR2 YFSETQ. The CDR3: CASSPEGGWGGSQYF. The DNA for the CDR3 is TGCGCCAGCAGCCCGGAGGGAGGTTGGGGGGGATCGCAGTACTTC.

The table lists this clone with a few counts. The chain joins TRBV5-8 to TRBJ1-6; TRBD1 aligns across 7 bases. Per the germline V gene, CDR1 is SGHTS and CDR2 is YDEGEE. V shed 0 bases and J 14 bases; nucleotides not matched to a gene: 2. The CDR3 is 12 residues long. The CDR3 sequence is CASSLAGTALHF. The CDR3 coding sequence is TGTGCCAGCAGCTTGGCAGGGACAGCCCTCCACTTT. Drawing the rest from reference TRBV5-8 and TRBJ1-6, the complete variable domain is EAGVTQSPTHLIKTRGQQATLRCSPISGHTSVYWYQQALGLGLQFLLWYDEGEERNRGNFPPRFSGRQFPNYSSELNVNALELEDSALYLCASSLAGTALHFGNGTRLTVT.

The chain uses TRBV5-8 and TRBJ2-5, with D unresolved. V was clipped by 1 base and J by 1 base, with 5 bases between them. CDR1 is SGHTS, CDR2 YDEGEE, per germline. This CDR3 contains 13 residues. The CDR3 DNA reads TGTGCCAGCAGCTTGTATGCCCAAGAGACCCAGTACTTC. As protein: CASSLYAQETQYF.

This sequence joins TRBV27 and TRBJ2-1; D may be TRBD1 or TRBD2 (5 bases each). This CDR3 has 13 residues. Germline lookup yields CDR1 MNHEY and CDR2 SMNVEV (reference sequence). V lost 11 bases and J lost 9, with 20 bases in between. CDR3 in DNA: TGTGCCGCTGGACGGGGACCTTACGGTGAGCAGTTCTTC. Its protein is CAAGRGPYGEQFF.

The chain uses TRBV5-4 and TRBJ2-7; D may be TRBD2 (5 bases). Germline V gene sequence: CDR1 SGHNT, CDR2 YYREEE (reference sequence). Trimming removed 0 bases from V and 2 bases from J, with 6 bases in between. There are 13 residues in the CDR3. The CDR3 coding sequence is TGTGCCAGCAGCTTGGCCGGGACCTACGAGCAGTACTTC. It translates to CASSLAGTYEQYF.

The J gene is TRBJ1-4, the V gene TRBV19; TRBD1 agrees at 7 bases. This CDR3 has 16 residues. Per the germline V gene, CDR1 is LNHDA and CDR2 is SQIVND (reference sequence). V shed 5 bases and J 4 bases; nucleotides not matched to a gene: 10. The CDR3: CASSLLSQGINEKLFF. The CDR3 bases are TGTGCCAGTAGTCTCCTCTCACAGGGGATTAATGAAAAACTGTTTTTT.

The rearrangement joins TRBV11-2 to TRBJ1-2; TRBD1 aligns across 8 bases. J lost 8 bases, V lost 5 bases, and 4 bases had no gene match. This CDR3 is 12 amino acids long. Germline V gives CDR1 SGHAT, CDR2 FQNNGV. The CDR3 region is CASSRTGRGYTF. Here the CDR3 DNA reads TGTGCCAGCAGCCGGACAGGGAGAGGCTACACCTTC.

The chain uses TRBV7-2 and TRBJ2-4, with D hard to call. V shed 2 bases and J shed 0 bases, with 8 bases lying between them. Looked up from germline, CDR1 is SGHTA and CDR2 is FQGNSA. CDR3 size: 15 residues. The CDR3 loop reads CASSLRFGAKNIQYF. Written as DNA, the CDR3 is TGTGCCAGCAGCTTACGATTCGGAGCCAAAAACATTCAGTACTTC.

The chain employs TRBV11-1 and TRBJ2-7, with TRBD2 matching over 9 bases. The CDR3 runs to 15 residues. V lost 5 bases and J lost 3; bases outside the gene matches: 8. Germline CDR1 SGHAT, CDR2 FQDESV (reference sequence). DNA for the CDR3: TGTGCCAGCAGCCCTGCGGGGGGGATATTCTACGAGCAGTACTTC. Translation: CASSPAGGIFYEQYF.

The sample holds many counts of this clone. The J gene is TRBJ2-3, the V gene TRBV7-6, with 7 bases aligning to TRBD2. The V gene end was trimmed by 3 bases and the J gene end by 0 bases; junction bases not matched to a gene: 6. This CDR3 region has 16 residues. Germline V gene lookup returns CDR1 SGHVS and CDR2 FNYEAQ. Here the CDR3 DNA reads TGTGCCAGCAGCTTTCTCGCGGGAGCGAGCACAGATACGCAGTATTTT. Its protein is CASSFLAGASTDTQYF.

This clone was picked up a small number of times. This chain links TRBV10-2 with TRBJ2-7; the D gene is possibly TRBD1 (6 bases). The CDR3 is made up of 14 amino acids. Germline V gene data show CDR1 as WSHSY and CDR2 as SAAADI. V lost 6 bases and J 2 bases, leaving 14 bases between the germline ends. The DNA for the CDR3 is TGCGCCAGCAGAGCGACAGGTCAGACCTACGAGCAGTACTTC. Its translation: CASRATGQTYEQYF.

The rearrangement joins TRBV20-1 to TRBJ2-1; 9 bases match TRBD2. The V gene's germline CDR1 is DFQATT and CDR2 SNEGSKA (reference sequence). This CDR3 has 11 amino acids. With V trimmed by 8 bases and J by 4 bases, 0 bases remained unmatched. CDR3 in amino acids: CSSGRYNEQFF. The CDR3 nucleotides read TGCAGTAGCGGGAGGTACAATGAGCAGTTCTTC.

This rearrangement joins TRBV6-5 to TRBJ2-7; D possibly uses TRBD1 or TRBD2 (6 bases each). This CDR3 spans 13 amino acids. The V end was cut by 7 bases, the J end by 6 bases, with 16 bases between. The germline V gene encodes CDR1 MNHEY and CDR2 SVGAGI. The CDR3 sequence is CASTKEGVGEQYF. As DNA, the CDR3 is TGTGCCAGCACCAAGGAGGGGGTCGGCGAGCAGTACTTC.

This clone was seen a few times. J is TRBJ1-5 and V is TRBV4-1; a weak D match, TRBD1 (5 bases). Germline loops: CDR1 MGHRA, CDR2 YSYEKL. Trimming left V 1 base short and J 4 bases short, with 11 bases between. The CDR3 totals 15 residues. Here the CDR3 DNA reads TGCGCCAGCAGCCAAGCTGGGACGGAGAATCAGCCCCAGCATTTT. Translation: CASSQAGTENQPQHF.

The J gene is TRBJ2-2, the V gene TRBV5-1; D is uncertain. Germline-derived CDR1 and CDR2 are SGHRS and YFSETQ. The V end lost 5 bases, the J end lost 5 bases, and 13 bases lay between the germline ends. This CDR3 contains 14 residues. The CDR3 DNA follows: TGCGCCAGCAGTTTTGGCAAGGAAACCGGGGAGCTGTTTTTT. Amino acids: CASSFGKETGELFF.

The CDR3 is CASSLLPGPAETQYF. CDR3 DNA sequence: TGCGCCAGCAGCTTACTTCCCGGCCCCGCGGAGACCCAGTACTTC. The rearrangement joins TRBV5-1 to TRBJ2-5; D remains unclear. CDR1 and CDR2 from the germline V gene are SGHRS and YFSETQ. CDR3 length: 15 residues. V lost 2 bases and J 5 bases, leaving 16 bases between the germline ends.

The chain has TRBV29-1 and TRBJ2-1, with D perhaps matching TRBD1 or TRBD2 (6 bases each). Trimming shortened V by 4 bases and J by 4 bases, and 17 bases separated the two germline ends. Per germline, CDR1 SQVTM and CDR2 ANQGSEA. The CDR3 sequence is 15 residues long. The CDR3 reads CSVVSGGGIYNEQFF. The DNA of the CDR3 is TGCAGCGTTGTTTCCGGAGGGGGTATTTACAATGAGCAGTTCTTC.

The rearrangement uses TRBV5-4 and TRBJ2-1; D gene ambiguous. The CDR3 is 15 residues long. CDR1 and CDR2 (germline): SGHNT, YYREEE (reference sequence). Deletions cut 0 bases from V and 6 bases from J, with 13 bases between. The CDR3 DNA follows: TGTGCCAGCAGCTTGGGGAGTCTAATTCTCAATGAGCAGTTCTTC. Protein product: CASSLGSLILNEQFF.

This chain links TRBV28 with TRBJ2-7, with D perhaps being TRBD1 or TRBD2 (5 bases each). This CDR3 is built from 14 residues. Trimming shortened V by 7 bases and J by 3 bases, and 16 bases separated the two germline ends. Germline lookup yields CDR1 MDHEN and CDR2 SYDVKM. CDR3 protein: CASIGAGPLYEQYF. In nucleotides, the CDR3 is TGTGCCAGCATCGGGGCGGGCCCCCTCTACGAGCAGTACTTC.

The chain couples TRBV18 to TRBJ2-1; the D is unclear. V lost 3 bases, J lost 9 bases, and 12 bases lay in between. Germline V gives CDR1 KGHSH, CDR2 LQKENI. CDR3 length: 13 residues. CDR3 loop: CASSPQVGGEQFF. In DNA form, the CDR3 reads TGTGCCAGCTCACCCCAGGTGGGCGGTGAGCAGTTCTTC.

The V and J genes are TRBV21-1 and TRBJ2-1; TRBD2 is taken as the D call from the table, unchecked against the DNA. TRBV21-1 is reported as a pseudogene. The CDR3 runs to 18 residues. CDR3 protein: CASSKGSGRDGTYNEQFF. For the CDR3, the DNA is TGTGCCAGCAGCAAAGGCAGCGGGAGGGACGGCACCTACAATGAGCAGTTCTTC.